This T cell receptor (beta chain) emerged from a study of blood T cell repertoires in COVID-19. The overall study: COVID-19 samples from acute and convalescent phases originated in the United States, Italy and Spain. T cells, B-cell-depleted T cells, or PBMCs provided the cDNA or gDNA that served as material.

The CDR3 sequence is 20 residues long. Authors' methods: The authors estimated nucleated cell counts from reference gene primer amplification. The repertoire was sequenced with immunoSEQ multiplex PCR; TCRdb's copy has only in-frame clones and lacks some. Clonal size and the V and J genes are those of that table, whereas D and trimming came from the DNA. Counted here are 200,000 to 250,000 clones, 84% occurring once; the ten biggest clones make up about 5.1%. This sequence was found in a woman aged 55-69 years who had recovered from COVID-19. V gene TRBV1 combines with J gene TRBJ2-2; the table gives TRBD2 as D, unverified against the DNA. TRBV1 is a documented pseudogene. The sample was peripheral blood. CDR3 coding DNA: TGCACCAGCAGCCAAGACCAGCCTCTGGCGGGGGGGCCATTGACCGGGGAGCTGTTTTTT. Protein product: CTSSQDQPLAGGPLTGELFF.